This is a list of T cell receptor beta chains from one sample in a study of T cells in localized non-small cell lung cancer. Profiled with immunoSEQ multiplex PCR; TCRdb holds only in-frame clones, not every one. This sample has about 580 clones, with nearly 20% found just once. Specimen: lung tumor tissue, collected before any cancer treatment. The receptor set was obtained from a male donor older than 55 with stage I squamous cell lung carcinoma. The CDR3 runs from the conserved cysteine through the conserved F or W. The D gene is left open where the match is weak. Expanded clones are given a class, and other clones once, few, many or no size at all.

cdr3_nt,cdr3_aa,v_call,d_call,clone_size,j_call
TGTGCCAGTAGTACGGCTGCAGGGCGGAGTGGGCTTTTTTTT,CASSTAAGRSGLFF,TRBV19,.,few,TRBJ1-4
TGCAGCGTCCAATACCAGAGGGGGAACACTGAAGCTTTCTTT,CSVQYQRGNTEAFF,TRBV29-1,.,.,TRBJ1-1
TGTGCCAGCAGTTTGGCGGCCTTTGCCTACAATGAGCAGTTCTTC,CASSLAAFAYNEQFF,TRBV28,.,few,TRBJ2-1
TGTGCCACCCGCTCCTCCACGGCAGGGGTTCGTAATGAAAAACTGTTTTTT,CATRSSTAGVRNEKLFF,TRBV28,.,.,TRBJ1-4
TGTGCCAGCTCACCCCAGGCGGGCACCGGGGAGCTGTTTTTT,CASSPQAGTGELFF,TRBV18,.,.,TRBJ2-2
TGTGCCAGCTCACCACAAGGACTAGCTCCCTACACAGATACGCAGTATTTT,CASSPQGLAPYTDTQYF,TRBV18,TRBD2,.,TRBJ2-3
TGTGCCAGCAGCCTCCCACTTCTAGGGAGCACAGATACGCAGTATTTT,CASSLPLLGSTDTQYF,TRBV25-1,.,few,TRBJ2-3
TGTGCCAGCGGGGAGACTAGCGGTGACACAGATACGCAGTATTTT,CASGETSGDTDTQYF,TRBV6-8,TRBD2,few,TRBJ2-3
TGCGCCAGCAGTGAGGCGGGAGTCAACTACGAGCAGTACTTC,CASSEAGVNYEQYF,TRBV10-2,TRBD2,.,TRBJ2-7
TGTGCCAGCAGCTCTACAGGATTTTACAGCCTTAGCACAGATACGCAGTATTTT,CASSSTGFYSLSTDTQYF,TRBV11-3,.,.,TRBJ2-3
TGTGCCAGCAGTAAGCTCACAGGGGGCGCGATAGATACGCAGTATTTT,CASSKLTGGAIDTQYF,TRBV28,TRBD1,large,TRBJ2-3
TGTGCCATCAGGAGGACAGGGAGCACAGATACGCAGTATTTT,CAIRRTGSTDTQYF,TRBV6-8,TRBD1,hyperexpanded,TRBJ2-3
TGTGCCAGTAGTAGGGACTGGAAATACAATGAGCAGTTCTTC,CASSRDWKYNEQFF,TRBV19,.,.,TRBJ2-1
TGCGCCAGCAGACCCGGCGGGGGATCCTATGGCTACACCTTC,CASRPGGGSYGYTF,TRBV4-1,.,medium-sized,TRBJ1-2
TGTGCCAGCAGCGTAGGAGGTGGGGAGACCCAGTACTTC,CASSVGGGETQYF,TRBV9,.,few,TRBJ2-5
TGTGCCAGTAGTAGGGGACAGCAAGAGACCCAGTACTTC,CASSRGQQETQYF,TRBV19,TRBD1,.,TRBJ2-5
TGTGCCAGCAGCACCGGGACTAGTGAGCAGTTCTTC,CASSTGTSEQFF,TRBV9,TRBD2,few,TRBJ2-1
TGTGCCAGCAGTTTAGATCTGGGGGGTAATGAAAAACTGTTTTTT,CASSLDLGGNEKLFF,TRBV28,.,.,TRBJ1-4
TGTGCCAGCAGCTTTGGTGGAGCGGGAGGGAGCTCCTACGAGCAGTACTTC,CASSFGGAGGSSYEQYF,TRBV11-3,TRBD2,large,TRBJ2-7
TGTGCCAGCACCACCGGGGGGACCTACGGCGAAAAACTGTTTTTT,CASTTGGTYGEKLFF,TRBV9,.,medium-sized,TRBJ1-4
TGTGCCAGCAGTCCTGGGACAGGGGTGATCGATGAGCAGTTCTTC,CASSPGTGVIDEQFF,TRBV28,TRBD1,large,TRBJ2-1
TGCGCCAGCAGCCTGACCGAGCGCAATCAGCCCCAGCATTTT,CASSLTERNQPQHF,TRBV10-2,.,.,TRBJ1-5
TGTGCCAGCAGTCCCGGACAGGGGGCTTCTCTTAGGGCCAACGTCCTGACTTTC,CASSPGQGASLRANVLTF,TRBV28,TRBD1,.,TRBJ2-6
TGTGCCAGCAGTTTAACGGGGTCACAGGGACCCAGTCCTGGCTACACCTTC,CASSLTGSQGPSPGYTF,TRBV28,.,few,TRBJ1-2
TGTGCCAGCAGTTTTGACTCTGGAAACACCATATATTTT,CASSFDSGNTIYF,TRBV28,.,.,TRBJ1-3
TGTGCCAGCAGCTCCAAGGAGCGGGCGCTATCCTACGAGCAGTACTTC,CASSSKERALSYEQYF,TRBV11-3,.,medium-sized,TRBJ2-7
TGCGCCAGCAGCCCTATGTGGCCTTCGAACACCGGGGAGCTGTTTTTT,CASSPMWPSNTGELFF,TRBV5-1,.,.,TRBJ2-2
TGTGCCAGCAGCGCCGAGCGGGAGGACACTGAAGCTTTCTTT,CASSAEREDTEAFF,TRBV11-3,.,.,TRBJ1-1
TGTGCCAGTAGTATAGTACAGCGCAATGAGCCCCAGCATTTT,CASSIVQRNEPQHF,TRBV19,.,few,TRBJ1-5
TGTGCCACCAGCACCCGAGATTCTATCAATGAGCAGTTCTTC,CATSTRDSINEQFF,TRBV15,.,hyperexpanded,TRBJ2-1
TGTGCCAGCAGTTACTCCCGAACAGGAGAAGCTTTCTTT,CASSYSRTGEAFF,TRBV6-8,.,few,TRBJ1-1
TGTGCCAGCAGCCTGGGGGAGTTCGGAAACACCATATATTTT,CASSLGEFGNTIYF,TRBV11-3,.,few,TRBJ1-3
TGTGCCAGCAGCGGGGAGCGGGACAAGGATACGCAGTATTTT,CASSGERDKDTQYF,TRBV11-3,.,medium-sized,TRBJ2-3
TGTGCCAGTAGTCCCCTTGTGTGGACAGGGACTTATAGCAATCAGCCCCAGCATTTT,CASSPLVWTGTYSNQPQHF,TRBV19,TRBD1,.,TRBJ1-5
TGTGCCAGCAGCTTAGGGGGGACAGGGGCTGGTGGCTACACCTTC,CASSLGGTGAGGYTF,TRBV11-3,TRBD1,.,TRBJ1-2
TGTGCCAGCAGCGCTGGAGCGGGAGGGGCAGATACGCAGTATTTT,CASSAGAGGADTQYF,TRBV9,TRBD2,few,TRBJ2-3
TGCAGCGTTGAATACAGGGAGAGGATGAACACTGAAGCTTTCTTT,CSVEYRERMNTEAFF,TRBV29-1,.,.,TRBJ1-1
TGTGCCAGCAGCTTATCCGCCGGGATCAATGAGCAGTTCTTC,CASSLSAGINEQFF,TRBV11-3,.,large,TRBJ2-1
TGTGCCAGCTCACCACTGGACAGGGAGGCTGAAGCTTTCTTT,CASSPLDREAEAFF,TRBV18,TRBD1,.,TRBJ1-1
TGCGCCAGCAGCCAAGTCCAGCAGGGCGCGTCTTTCTTT,CASSQVQQGASFF,TRBV4-1,.,few,TRBJ1-1
TGTGCCAGCAGGAAACAGGGGACAGATACGCAGTATTTT,CASRKQGTDTQYF,TRBV28,TRBD1,.,TRBJ2-3